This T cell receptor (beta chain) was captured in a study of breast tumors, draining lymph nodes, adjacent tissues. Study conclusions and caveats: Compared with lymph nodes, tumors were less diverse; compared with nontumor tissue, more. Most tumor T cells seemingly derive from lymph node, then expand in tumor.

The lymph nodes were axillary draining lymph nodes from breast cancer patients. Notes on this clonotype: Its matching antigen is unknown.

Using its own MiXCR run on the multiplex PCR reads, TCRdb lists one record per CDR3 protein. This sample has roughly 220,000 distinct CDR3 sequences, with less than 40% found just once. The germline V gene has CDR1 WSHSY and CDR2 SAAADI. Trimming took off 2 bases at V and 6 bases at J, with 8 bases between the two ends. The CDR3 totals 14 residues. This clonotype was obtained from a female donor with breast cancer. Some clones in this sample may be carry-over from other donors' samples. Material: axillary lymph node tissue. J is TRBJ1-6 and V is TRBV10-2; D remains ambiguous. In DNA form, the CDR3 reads TGCGCCAGCAGTGAGGTGGAAACTAATTCACCCCTCCACTTT. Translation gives CASSEVETNSPLHF.